The clone carrying this T cell receptor beta chain was recorded many times. The data originate from a study of regulatory T cells in long-lasting Graves disease. CDR3 length: 13 residues. V was trimmed by 4 bases and J by 6 bases, leaving 11 bases between them. Per germline, CDR1 SGHAT and CDR2 FQDESV (reference sequence). Time point of the sample: newly diagnosed GD, antithyroid drugs for less than 3 months. Extracted RNA from PBMCs served as the source of the TCR library. iRepertoire HTBI primers and Arm-PCR of CDR3 regions built TCR beta libraries. MiXCR was run by TCRdb on the multiplex PCR reads, yielding one entry per CDR3 protein. Of approximately 480,000 distinct CDR3 sequences in the sample, around 15% were seen once. The same sample was also used in a study of T cells in Graves' hyperthyroidism and ophthalmopathy. This second study notes: Diagnoses were made from clinical symptoms, serum measures (thyroxine and TRAb), thyroid ultrasound and orbital computed tomography.

V and J are TRBV11-1 and TRBJ2-3; possibly TRBD1 or TRBD2 for D (5 bases each). Sequenced material: peripheral blood mononuclear cells (PBMCs), taken at new diagnosis, from a patient treated with antithyroid drugs. The TCR was taken from a man aged 35-49 years with Graves disease. CDR3 nucleotides: TGTGCCAGCAGCTCCGGGACGCGGGATACGCAGTATTTT. This sequence encodes CASSSGTRDTQYF.